Each of the 6 T cell receptor beta chains below was sequenced from the same sample in a study of immune heterogeneity within non-small cell lung tumors. Multiplex PCR relied on 32 V and 13 J primers to amplify TCR beta CDR3. TCRdb reprocessed the multiplex PCR reads with MiXCR, giving one entry per CDR3 protein. The sample records 4,000 to 4,500 distinct CDR3 sequences, 27% being singletons. The template consisted of bulk tumor genomic DNA, with around 600 ng used per sample. Every primary tumor yielded several biopsies, spaced far apart, that were taken during surgery. Curative operations were performed on patients who had untreated, newly diagnosed non-small cell lung cancer. Sample: lung tumor tissue. These TCRs come from a man in his 60s with non-small cell lung cancer.

J is TRBJ2-7 and V is TRBV29-1; 9 positions agree with TRBD1. Germline V CDR1 and CDR2: SQVTM, ANQGSEA. The CDR3 is 14 amino acids. Losses at the gene ends were 4 bases for V and 3 bases for J; bases not matched to a gene: 7. The CDR3 sequence is CSVVATTGGYEQYF. CDR3 nucleotide sequence: TGCAGCGTTGTCGCGACGACAGGGGGCTACGAGCAGTACTTC.

This clonotype showed up just a few times. The rearrangement links TRBV28 to TRBJ2-5, with D possibly matching TRBD2 (5 bases). The V and J ends lost 11 bases and 3 bases respectively, with 19 bases between them. This CDR3 is 14 amino acids long. Germline V gives CDR1 MDHEN, CDR2 SYDVKM. CDR3 in amino acids: CARLPIPLKETQYF. The CDR3 nucleotides read TGTGCCCGACTACCCATACCCTTAAAAGAGACCCAGTACTTC.

The sample holds one count of this clonotype. A much larger clonotype is one base distant, so this may be a read error. The V call is TRBV3-1, the J call TRBJ2-1; a weak D match, TRBD1 (6 bases). Germline V gene data show CDR1 as LGHDT and CDR2 as YNNKEL (reference sequence). The CDR3 contains 15 residues. Trimming cost V 4 bases and J 12 bases, with 22 bases left between them. The chain's CDR3 is CASSPPGHGLDGQFF. In DNA form, the CDR3 reads TGTGCCAGCAGCCCTCCGGGACACGGCTTAGATGGGCAGTTCTTC.

This clonotype is deemed medium-sized. The chain recombines TRBV7-2 with TRBJ2-6, with D perhaps matching TRBD1 or TRBD2 (5 bases each). The V and J ends lost 1 base and 0 bases respectively, with 13 bases between them. The CDR3 consists of 18 residues. CDR1 is SGHTA and CDR2 is FQGNSA in the germline V gene. In DNA form, the CDR3 reads TGTGCCAGCAGCTTAGGGTGGGGGTCCTCCTCTGGGGCCAACGTCCTGACTTTC. Translating gives CASSLGWGSSSGANVLTF.

Judged by abundance, this clonotype is medium-sized. The V call is TRBV29-1, the J call TRBJ1-2; 7 bases line up with TRBD1. V lost 2 bases to trimming and J lost 7 bases; unmatched junction nucleotides: 7. There are 13 residues in the CDR3. CDR1 SQVTM and CDR2 ANQGSEA come from the germline V gene. The CDR3 region is CSVEITGAGGYTF. In DNA, the CDR3 is TGCAGCGTTGAAATAACAGGGGCCGGTGGCTACACCTTC.

Relative to its sample, this clonotype is medium-sized. This sequence joins TRBV2 and TRBJ2-7; 13 positions agree with TRBD2. The CDR3 has 15 amino acids. Germline CDR1 and CDR2: SNHLY and FYNNEI. V lost 6 bases to trimming and J lost 0 bases; unmatched junction nucleotides: 2. Here the CDR3 reads CASRGTSGISYEQYF. DNA of the CDR3: TGTGCCAGCAGAGGGACTAGCGGGATCTCCTACGAGCAGTACTTC.